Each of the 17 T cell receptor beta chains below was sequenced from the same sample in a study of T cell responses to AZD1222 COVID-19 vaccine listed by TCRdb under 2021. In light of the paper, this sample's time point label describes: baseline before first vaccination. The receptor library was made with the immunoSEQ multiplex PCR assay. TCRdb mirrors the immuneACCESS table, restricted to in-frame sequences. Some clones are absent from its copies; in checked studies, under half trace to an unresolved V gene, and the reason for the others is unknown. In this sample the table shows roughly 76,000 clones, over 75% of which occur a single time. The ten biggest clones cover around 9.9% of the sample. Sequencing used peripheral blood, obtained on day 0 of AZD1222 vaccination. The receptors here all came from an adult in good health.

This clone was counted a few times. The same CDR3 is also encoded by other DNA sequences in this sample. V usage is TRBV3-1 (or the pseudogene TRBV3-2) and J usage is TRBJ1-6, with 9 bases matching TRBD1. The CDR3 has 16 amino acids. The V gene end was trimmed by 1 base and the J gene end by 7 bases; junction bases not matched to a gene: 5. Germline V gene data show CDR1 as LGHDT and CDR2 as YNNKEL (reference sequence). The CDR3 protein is CASSQVATGGNSPLHF. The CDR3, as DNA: TGTGCCAGCAGCCAAGTCGCGACAGGGGGAAATTCACCCCTCCACTTT.

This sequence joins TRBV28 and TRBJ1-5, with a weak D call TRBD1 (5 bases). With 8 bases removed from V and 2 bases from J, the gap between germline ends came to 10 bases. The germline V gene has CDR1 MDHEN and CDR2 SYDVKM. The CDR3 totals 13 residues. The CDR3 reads CASADSRNQPQHF. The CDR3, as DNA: TGTGCCAGCGCTGACAGTCGCAATCAGCCCCAGCATTTT.

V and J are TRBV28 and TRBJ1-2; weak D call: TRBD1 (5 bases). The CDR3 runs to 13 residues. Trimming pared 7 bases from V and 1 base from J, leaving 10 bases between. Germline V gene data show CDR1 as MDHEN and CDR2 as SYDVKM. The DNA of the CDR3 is TGTGCCAGCAAGACGGGACTTAACTATGGCTACACCTTC. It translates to CASKTGLNYGYTF.

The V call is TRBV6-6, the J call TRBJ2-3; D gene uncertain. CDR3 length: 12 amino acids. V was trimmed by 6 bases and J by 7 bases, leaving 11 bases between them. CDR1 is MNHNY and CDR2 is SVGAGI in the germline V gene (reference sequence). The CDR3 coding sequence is TGTGCCAGCAGCCTGGGATCTAATACGCAGTATTTT. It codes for CASSLGSNTQYF.

CDR3 nucleotide sequence: TGTGCCAGCAGTCCGGGGGACAGGGAGGCCCCTGAAGCTTTCTTT. Protein product: CASSPGDREAPEAFF. V and J are TRBV28 and TRBJ1-1; 9 positions agree with TRBD1. The CDR3 loop spans 15 amino acids. Germline lookup yields CDR1 MDHEN and CDR2 SYDVKM. The junction had 10 bases not matched to a gene; V was cut back by 5 bases and J by 6 bases.

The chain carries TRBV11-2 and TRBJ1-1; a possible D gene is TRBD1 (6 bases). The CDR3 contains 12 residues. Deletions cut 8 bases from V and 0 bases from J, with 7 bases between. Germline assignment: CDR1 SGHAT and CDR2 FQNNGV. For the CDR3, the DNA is TGTGCCAGCCAGGGGATGAACACTGAAGCTTTCTTT. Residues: CASQGMNTEAFF.

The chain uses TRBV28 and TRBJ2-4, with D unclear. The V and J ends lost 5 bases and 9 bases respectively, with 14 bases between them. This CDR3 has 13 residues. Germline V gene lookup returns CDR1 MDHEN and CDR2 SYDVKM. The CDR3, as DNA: TGTGCCAGCAGTACAGAACCGGCCCCCATTCAGTACTTC. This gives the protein CASSTEPAPIQYF.

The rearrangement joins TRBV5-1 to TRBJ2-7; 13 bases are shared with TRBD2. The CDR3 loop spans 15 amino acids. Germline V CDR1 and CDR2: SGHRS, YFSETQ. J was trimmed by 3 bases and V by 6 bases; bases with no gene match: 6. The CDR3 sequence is CASIRTSGGVYEQYV. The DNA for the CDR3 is TGCGCCAGCATCCGGACTAGCGGGGGAGTCTACGAGCAGTACGTC.

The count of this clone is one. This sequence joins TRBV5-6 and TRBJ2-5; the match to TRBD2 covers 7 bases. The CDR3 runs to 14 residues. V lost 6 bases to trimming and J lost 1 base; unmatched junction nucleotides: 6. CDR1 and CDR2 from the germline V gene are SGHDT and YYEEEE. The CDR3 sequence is CASTISGFQETQYF. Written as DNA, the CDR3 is TGTGCCAGCACCATTAGCGGGTTCCAAGAGACCCAGTACTTC.

This chain's CDR3 is CASSQPSDGNQETQYF. The CDR3 nucleotides are TGTGCCAGCAGCCAACCTTCTGACGGAAACCAAGAGACCCAGTACTTC. The chain carries TRBV21-1 and TRBJ2-5. TRBV21-1 is tagged as a pseudogene. This CDR3 is 16 amino acids long.

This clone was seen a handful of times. CDR3 nucleotide sequence: TGTGCCAGTACCCTATTCGACAGGGGAGGCAATGGCTACACCTTC. The encoded protein is CASTLFDRGGNGYTF. This chain joins TRBV2 and TRBJ1-2, with 8 bases that match TRBD1. Losses at the gene ends were 9 bases for V and 6 bases for J; bases not matched to a gene: 15. Germline CDR1 reads SNHLY; CDR2 reads FYNNEI. The CDR3 loop spans 15 amino acids.

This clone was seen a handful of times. The CDR3 loop reads CASSPPGQGHGGEAFF. CDR3 sequence (DNA): TGTGCCAGCTCACCACCGGGACAGGGACATGGTGGTGAAGCTTTCTTT. This chain uses TRBV18 with TRBJ1-1, with 9 bases lining up with TRBD1. CDR3 length equals 16 residues. Germline CDR1 KGHSH, CDR2 LQKENI. After removal of 0 bases from V and 7 bases from J, the junction contained 9 bases not matched to a gene.

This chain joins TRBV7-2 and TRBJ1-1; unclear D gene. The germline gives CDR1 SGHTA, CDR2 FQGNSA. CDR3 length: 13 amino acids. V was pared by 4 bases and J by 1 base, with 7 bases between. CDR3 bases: TGTGCCAGCAGCTCCAGCAGGAACACTGAAGCTTTCTTT. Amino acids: CASSSSRNTEAFF. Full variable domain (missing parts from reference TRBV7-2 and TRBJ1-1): GAGVSQSPSNKVTEKGKDVELRCDPISGHTALYWYRQSLGQGLEFLIYFQGNSAPDKSGLPSDRFSAERTGGSVSTLTIQRTQQEDSAVYLCASSSSRNTEAFFGQGTRLTVV.

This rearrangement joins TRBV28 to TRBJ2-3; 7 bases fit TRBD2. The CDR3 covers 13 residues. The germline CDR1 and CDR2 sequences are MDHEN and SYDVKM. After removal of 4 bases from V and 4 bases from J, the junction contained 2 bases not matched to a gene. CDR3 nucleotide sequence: TGTGCCAGCAGTTGGGGGGGGTCAGATACGCAGTATTTT. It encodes CASSWGGSDTQYF.

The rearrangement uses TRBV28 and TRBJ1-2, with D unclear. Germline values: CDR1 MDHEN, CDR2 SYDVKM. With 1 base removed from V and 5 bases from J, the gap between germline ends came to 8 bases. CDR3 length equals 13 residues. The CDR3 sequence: CASSLLAPYGYTF. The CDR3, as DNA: TGTGCCAGCAGTTTATTGGCACCGTATGGCTACACCTTC.

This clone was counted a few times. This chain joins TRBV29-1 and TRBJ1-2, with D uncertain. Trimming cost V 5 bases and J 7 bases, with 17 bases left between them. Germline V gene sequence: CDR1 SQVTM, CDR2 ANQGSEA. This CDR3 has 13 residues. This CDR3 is CSVLPEAGSGYTF. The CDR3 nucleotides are TGCAGCGTTCTCCCCGAGGCGGGGAGTGGCTACACCTTC.

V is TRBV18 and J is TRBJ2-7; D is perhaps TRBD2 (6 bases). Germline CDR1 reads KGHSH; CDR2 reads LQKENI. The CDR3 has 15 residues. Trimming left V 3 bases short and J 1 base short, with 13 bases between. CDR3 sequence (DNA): TGTGCCAGCTCACCGGCTGGAGGGGAATCCTACGAGCAGTACTTC. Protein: CASSPAGGESYEQYF.